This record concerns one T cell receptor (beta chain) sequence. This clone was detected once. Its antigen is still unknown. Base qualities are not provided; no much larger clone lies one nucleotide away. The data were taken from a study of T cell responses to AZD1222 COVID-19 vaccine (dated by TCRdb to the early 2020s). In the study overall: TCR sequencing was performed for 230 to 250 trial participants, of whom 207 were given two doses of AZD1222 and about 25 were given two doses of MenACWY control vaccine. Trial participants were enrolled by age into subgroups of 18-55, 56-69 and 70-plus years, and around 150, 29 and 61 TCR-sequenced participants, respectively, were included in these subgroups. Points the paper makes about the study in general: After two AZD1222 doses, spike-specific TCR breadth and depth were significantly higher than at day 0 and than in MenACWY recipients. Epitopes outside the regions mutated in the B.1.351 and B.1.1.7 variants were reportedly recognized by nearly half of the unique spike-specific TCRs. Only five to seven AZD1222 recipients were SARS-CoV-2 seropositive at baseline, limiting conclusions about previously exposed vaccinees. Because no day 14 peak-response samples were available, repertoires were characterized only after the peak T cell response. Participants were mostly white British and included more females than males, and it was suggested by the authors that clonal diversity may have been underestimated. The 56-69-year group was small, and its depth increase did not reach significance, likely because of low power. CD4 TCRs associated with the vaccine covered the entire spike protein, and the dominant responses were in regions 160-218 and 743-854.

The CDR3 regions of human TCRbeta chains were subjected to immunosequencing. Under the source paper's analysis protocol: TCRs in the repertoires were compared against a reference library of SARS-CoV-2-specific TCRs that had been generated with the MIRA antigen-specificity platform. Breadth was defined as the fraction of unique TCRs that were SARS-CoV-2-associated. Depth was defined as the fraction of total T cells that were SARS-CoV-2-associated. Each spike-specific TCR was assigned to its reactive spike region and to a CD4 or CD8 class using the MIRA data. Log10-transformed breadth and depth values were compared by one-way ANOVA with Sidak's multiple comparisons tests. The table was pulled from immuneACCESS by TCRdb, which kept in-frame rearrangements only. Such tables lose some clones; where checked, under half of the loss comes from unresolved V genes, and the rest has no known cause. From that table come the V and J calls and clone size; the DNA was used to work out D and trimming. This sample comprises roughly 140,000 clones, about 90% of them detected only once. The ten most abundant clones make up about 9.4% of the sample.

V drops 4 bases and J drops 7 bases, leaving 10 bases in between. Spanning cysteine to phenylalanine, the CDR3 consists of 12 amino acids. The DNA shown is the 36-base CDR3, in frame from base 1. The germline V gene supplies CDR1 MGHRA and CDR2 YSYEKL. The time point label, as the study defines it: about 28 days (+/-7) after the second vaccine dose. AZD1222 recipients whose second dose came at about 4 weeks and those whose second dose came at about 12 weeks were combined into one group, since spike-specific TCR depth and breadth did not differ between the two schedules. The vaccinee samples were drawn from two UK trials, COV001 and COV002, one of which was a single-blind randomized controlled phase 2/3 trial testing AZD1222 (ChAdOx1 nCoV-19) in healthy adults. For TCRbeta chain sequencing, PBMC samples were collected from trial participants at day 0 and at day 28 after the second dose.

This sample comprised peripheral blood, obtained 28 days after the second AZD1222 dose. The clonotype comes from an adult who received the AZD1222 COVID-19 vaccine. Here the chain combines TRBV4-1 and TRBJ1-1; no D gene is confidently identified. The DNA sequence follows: TGCGCCAGCAGCCTGACGGGTAGTGAAGCTTTCTTT. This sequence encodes CASSLTGSEAFF.